The rows below give T cell receptor beta chains drawn from one sample of a study of shared clonotypes between healthy human individuals. Clones were sequenced by immunoSEQ multiplex PCR, and TCRdb holds only the in-frame ones, with some missing. This repertoire shows 1.5 million to 2.5 million clones, 85% to 95% found once; its top ten account for around 1.2%. Material for sequencing was naive CD8+ T cells sorted from blood. These receptors all stem from a young man in good health. Both conserved end residues are part of each CDR3. A D gene is named only where the DNA matches it firmly. Clone size is shown for a subset of rows, as once, few, many or a class of expanded clone.

D: .; size: .; J: TRBJ1-2; V: TRBV4-1; DNA: TGCGCCAGCAGCCAAGTGAGCGAGGAATGTCACACCTTC; CDR3: CASSQVSEECHTF
D: TRBD1; size: .; J: TRBJ2-2; V: TRBV6-6; DNA: TGTGCCAGCAGTTACCCACAGGGGGCCGGGGAGCTGTTTTTT; CDR3: CASSYPQGAGELFF
D: .; size: .; J: TRBJ2-7; V: TRBV10-2; DNA: TGCGCCAGCAGTGAGTTACTATACGAGCAGTACTTC; CDR3: CASSELLYEQYF
D: TRBD2; size: .; J: TRBJ2-1; V: TRBV10-2; DNA: TGCGCCAGTACTTCACTAGCGGGAGGGCCTAATGAGCAGTTCTTC; CDR3: CASTSLAGGPNEQFF
D: TRBD2; size: .; J: TRBJ2-7; V: TRBV6-5; DNA: TGTGCCAGCAGCTCCCCGGGACTAGCATCCGAGCAGTACTTC; CDR3: CASSSPGLASEQYF
D: .; size: .; J: TRBJ2-1; V: TRBV7-9; DNA: TGTGCCAGCAGCTCGCCATTGCTGGACAATGAGCAGTTCTTC; CDR3: CASSSPLLDNEQFF
D: TRBD2; size: .; J: TRBJ2-5; V: TRBV7-9; DNA: TGTGCCAGCAGCCCCCAAGAAGGACTAGGTTGGCAAGAGACCCAGTACTTC; CDR3: CASSPQEGLGWQETQYF
D: TRBD2; size: .; J: TRBJ2-1; V: TRBV4-3; DNA: TGCGCCAGCAGCCAAGCCCTAGCGGGACTCTACAATGAGCAGTTCTTC; CDR3: CASSQALAGLYNEQFF
D: .; size: .; J: TRBJ2-7; V: TRBV5-1; DNA: TGCGCCAGCAGCTCCCGCGAGGGGGAAGTCGACGAGCAGTACTTC; CDR3: CASSSREGEVDEQYF
D: .; size: .; J: TRBJ2-2; V: TRBV4-1; DNA: TGCGCCAGCAGCCCCGAAGGCACCGGGGAGCTGTTTTTT; CDR3: CASSPEGTGELFF
D: TRBD2; size: once; J: TRBJ2-7; V: TRBV5-1; DNA: TGCGCCAGCAGCTGGGTCCTAGCGGGAGGGCCGAACGAGCAGTACTTC; CDR3: CASSWVLAGGPNEQYF
D: .; size: .; J: TRBJ1-1; V: TRBV12-5; DNA: TGTGCTAGTGGTTTGTCGATAGGGCTGAACACTGAAGCTTTCTTT; CDR3: CASGLSIGLNTEAFF
D: .; size: few; J: TRBJ2-7; V: TRBV20-1; DNA: TGCAGTGCTAGGGAGTCCTACGAGCAGTACTTC; CDR3: CSARESYEQYF
D: TRBD2; size: .; J: TRBJ2-7; V: TRBV5-4; DNA: TGTGCCAGCAGCCCCTGGAACGGGAGGGCCGACGAGCAGTACTTC; CDR3: CASSPWNGRADEQYF
D: .; size: .; J: TRBJ2-7; V: TRBV7-8; DNA: TGTGCCAGCAGCTTTAATAGGGACTACGAGCAGTACTTC; CDR3: CASSFNRDYEQYF
D: .; size: .; J: TRBJ1-4; V: TRBV7-9; DNA: TGTGCCAGCAGCTTAGGCCTTTGGGGCCAGGGTGGCGAAAAACTGTTTTTT; CDR3: CASSLGLWGQGGEKLFF
D: TRBD2; size: .; J: TRBJ2-3; V: TRBV13; DNA: TGTGCCAGCAACAAAGCCCGCCCCAGTGTAGCGGGGGACCTCGGGACGCAGTATTTT; CDR3: CASNKARPSVAGDLGTQYF
D: .; size: .; J: TRBJ1-2; V: TRBV7-9; DNA: TGTGCCAGCAGCCCCATCGACCTGAGAGGCTACACCTTC; CDR3: CASSPIDLRGYTF
D: .; size: .; J: TRBJ1-5; V: TRBV12-5; DNA: TGTGCTAGTGGTTTAGGACACCACCCCGGTCAGCCCCAGCATTTT; CDR3: CASGLGHHPGQPQHF
D: .; size: .; J: TRBJ1-5; V: TRBV27; DNA: TGTGCCAGCAGTCCTTCCGTGGGGGACTATAGCAATCAGCCCCAGCATTTT; CDR3: CASSPSVGDYSNQPQHF
D: .; size: once; J: TRBJ1-4; V: TRBV28; DNA: TGTGCCAGCAGTCTCCCCGGGGGAAATGAAAAACTGTTTTTT; CDR3: CASSLPGGNEKLFF
D: TRBD2; size: .; J: TRBJ2-2; V: TRBV19; DNA: TGTGCCAGTAACCCTCTTGCGGGAGTAACGGACGGGGAGCTGTTTTTT; CDR3: CASNPLAGVTDGELFF
D: TRBD1; size: .; J: TRBJ2-7; V: TRBV27; DNA: TGTGCCAGCACCCAAGGACAGGGGCCCTACGAGCAGTACTTC; CDR3: CASTQGQGPYEQYF
D: .; size: .; J: TRBJ2-1; V: TRBV30; DNA: TGTGCCTGGATTCCTTCGGTCCGATACAATGAGCAGTTCTTC; CDR3: CAWIPSVRYNEQFF
D: TRBD1; size: .; J: TRBJ1-1; V: TRBV2; DNA: TGTGCCAGCAGTGAAGGCGGGACAGGGTGGACTGAAGCTTTCTTT; CDR3: CASSEGGTGWTEAFF
D: .; size: .; J: TRBJ2-7; V: TRBV27; DNA: TGTGCCAGCAGTTCAGCAGGTGCCTACGAGCAGTACTTC; CDR3: CASSSAGAYEQYF
D: .; size: .; J: TRBJ2-7; V: TRBV5-4; DNA: TGTGCCAGCAGCTTCAACTGGGGCTACGAGCAGTACTTC; CDR3: CASSFNWGYEQYF
D: TRBD1; size: .; J: TRBJ1-4; V: TRBV7-9; DNA: TGTGCCAGCAGTTTAGAGGGGGCGGATGAAAAACTGTTTTTT; CDR3: CASSLEGADEKLFF
D: TRBD2; size: .; J: TRBJ2-7; V: TRBV9; DNA: TGTGCCAGCAGCGTAGAAGTAGCGGGACTTGATGAGCAGTACTTC; CDR3: CASSVEVAGLDEQYF
D: TRBD2; size: .; J: TRBJ2-7; V: TRBV6-6; DNA: TGTGCCAGCAGTTACACCGGACTAGCGGGGACTTACGAGCAGTACTTC; CDR3: CASSYTGLAGTYEQYF
D: .; size: .; J: TRBJ2-5; V: TRBV29-1; DNA: TGCAGCGTTGAATGGGGTGGGACCCAGTACTTC; CDR3: CSVEWGGTQYF
D: TRBD1; size: few; J: TRBJ2-2; V: TRBV2; DNA: TGTGCCAGCAGTGTACCTACAGGGGTAGCCGGGGAGCTGTTTTTT; CDR3: CASSVPTGVAGELFF
D: .; size: .; J: TRBJ1-1; V: TRBV30; DNA: TGTGCCTGGAGCGCACTAACTGGTTTGCCGGGCACTGAAGCTTTCTTT; CDR3: CAWSALTGLPGTEAFF
D: .; size: few; J: TRBJ1-5; V: TRBV7-8; DNA: TGTGCCAGCAGCTTGCAGGGAATCCAGGCCCAGCATTTT; CDR3: CASSLQGIQAQHF
D: TRBD2; size: .; J: TRBJ2-7; V: TRBV5-6; DNA: TGTGCCAGCAGCATACTAGCGGGAGTAACCTACGAGCAGTACTTC; CDR3: CASSILAGVTYEQYF
D: .; size: .; J: TRBJ2-5; V: TRBV28; DNA: TGTGCCAGCAGTTTTATAAGTGTGGAGACCCAGTACTTC; CDR3: CASSFISVETQYF
D: .; size: .; J: TRBJ2-1; V: TRBV4-1; DNA: TGCGCCAGCAGCCAGGAACTAACCTACTCGAACAATGAGCAGTTCTTC; CDR3: CASSQELTYSNNEQFF
D: .; size: .; J: TRBJ2-7; V: TRBV19; DNA: TGTGCCAGTAGTATAGGTATAGGGGCCTACGAGCAGTACTTC; CDR3: CASSIGIGAYEQYF
D: .; size: .; J: TRBJ1-3; V: TRBV2; DNA: TGTGCCAGCAGTGGGACGGTCGGAAACACCATATATTTT; CDR3: CASSGTVGNTIYF
D: .; size: once; J: TRBJ2-1; V: TRBV2; DNA: TGTGCCAGCAGTGACAGCCCCATGGGCAATGAGCAGTTCTTC; CDR3: CASSDSPMGNEQFF
D: TRBD1; size: .; J: TRBJ1-5; V: TRBV5-6; DNA: TGTGCCAGCAGCTTCCAACGGGACAGCTATCAGCCCCAGCATTTT; CDR3: CASSFQRDSYQPQHF
D: .; size: .; J: TRBJ1-5; V: TRBV7-3; DNA: TGTGCCAGCAGCTTAAGGTACAGGCGGTCCTTTTATAGCAATCAGCCCCAGCATTTT; CDR3: CASSLRYRRSFYSNQPQHF
D: .; size: .; J: TRBJ1-2; V: TRBV15; DNA: TGTGCCACCAGCAGAGTCCCCGAAGGGTATGGCTACACCTTC; CDR3: CATSRVPEGYGYTF
D: TRBD1; size: .; J: TRBJ1-5; V: TRBV9; DNA: TGTGCCAGCAGCGTTACAGGGGCCAGCAATCAGCCCCAGCATTTT; CDR3: CASSVTGASNQPQHF
D: TRBD2; size: .; J: TRBJ2-1; V: TRBV9; DNA: TGTGCCAGCAGCGTATCTCTAGGGACTAGCGGGACTTACAATGAGCAGTTCTTC; CDR3: CASSVSLGTSGTYNEQFF
D: .; size: .; J: TRBJ2-1; V: TRBV4-3; DNA: TGCGCCAGCAGCCAAGATCTTGCTAGCTCCTACAATGAGCAGTTCTTC; CDR3: CASSQDLASSYNEQFF
D: .; size: .; J: TRBJ2-7; V: TRBV29-1; DNA: TGCAGCGTTGAAAGGCCCACTCGGGGCACCTACGAGCAGTACTTC; CDR3: CSVERPTRGTYEQYF
D: .; size: .; J: TRBJ1-1; V: TRBV28; DNA: TGTGCCAGCGGACCCAGAAGGGCTGAAGCTTTCTTT; CDR3: CASGPRRAEAFF
D: TRBD2; size: .; J: TRBJ2-7; V: TRBV2; DNA: TGTGCCAGCAGTGGTTATGCGGGAGGAGAGGTCGGCGAGCAGTACTTC; CDR3: CASSGYAGGEVGEQYF